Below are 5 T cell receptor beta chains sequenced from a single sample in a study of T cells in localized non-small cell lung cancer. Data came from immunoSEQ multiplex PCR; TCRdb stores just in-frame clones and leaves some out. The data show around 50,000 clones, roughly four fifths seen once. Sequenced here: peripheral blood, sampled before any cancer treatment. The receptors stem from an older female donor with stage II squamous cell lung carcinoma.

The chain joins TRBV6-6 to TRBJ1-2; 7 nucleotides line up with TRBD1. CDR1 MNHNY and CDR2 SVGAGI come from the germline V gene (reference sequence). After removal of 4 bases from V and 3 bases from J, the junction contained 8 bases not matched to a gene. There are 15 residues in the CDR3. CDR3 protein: CASSSPDGTDYGYTF. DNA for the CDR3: TGTGCCAGCAGTTCCCCGGACGGGACAGACTATGGCTACACCTTC.

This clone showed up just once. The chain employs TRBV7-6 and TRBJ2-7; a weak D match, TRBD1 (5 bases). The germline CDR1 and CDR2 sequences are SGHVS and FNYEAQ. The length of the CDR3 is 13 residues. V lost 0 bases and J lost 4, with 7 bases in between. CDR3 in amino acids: CASSLAGAYEQYF. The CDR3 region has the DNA TGTGCCAGCAGCTTAGCAGGGGCTTACGAGCAGTACTTC.

CDR3 in amino acids: CASSDPPGTGINQPQHF. CDR3 coding DNA: TGTGCCAGCAGTGACCCGCCTGGGACAGGTATCAATCAGCCCCAGCATTTT. The chain couples TRBV6-4 to TRBJ1-5; 8 bases match TRBD1. Trimming at V came to 2 bases and at J to 3 bases, leaving 9 bases not matched to a gene. Germline lookup yields CDR1 MRHNA and CDR2 SNTAGT. CDR3 length equals 17 residues.

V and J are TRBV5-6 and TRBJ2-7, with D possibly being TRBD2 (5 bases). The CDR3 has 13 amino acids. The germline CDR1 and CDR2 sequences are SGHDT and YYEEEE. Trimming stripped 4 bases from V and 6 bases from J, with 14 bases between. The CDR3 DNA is TGTGCCAGCAGCGCACTACGGGGTGTCGAGCAGTACTTC. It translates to CASSALRGVEQYF.

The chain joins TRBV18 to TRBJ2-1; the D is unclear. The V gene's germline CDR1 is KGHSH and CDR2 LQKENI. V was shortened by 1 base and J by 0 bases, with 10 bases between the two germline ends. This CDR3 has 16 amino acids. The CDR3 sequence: CASSPRQESSYNEQFF. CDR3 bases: TGTGCCAGCTCACCACGGCAGGAGAGCTCCTACAATGAGCAGTTCTTC. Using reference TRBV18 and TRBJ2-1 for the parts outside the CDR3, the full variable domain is NAGVMQNPRHLVRRRGQEARLRCSPMKGHSHVYWYRQLPEEGLKFMVYLQKENIIDESGMPKERFSAEFPKEGPSILRIQQVVRGDSAAYFCASSPRQESSYNEQFFGPGTRLTVL.